This entry describes one T cell receptor (gamma chain). Its antigen specificity is not known. Base quality data are lacking; no much larger clone is found one base away. This record comes from a study of human gamma delta and Vdelta1 T cells listed by TCRdb under 2018. A note on the overall study: Delta One T cells, Vd1+ gamma-delta T cells, were investigated in the study as cytotoxic effectors against acute myeloid leukemia.

The library was made by PCR. Data came from an Illumina MiSeq. TCRdb called clones afresh from the public reads with CATT; identical DNA rows were later merged. For this sample there are 7,500 to 10,000 gamma-chain clones; roughly 50% appear just once. The top ten constitute roughly 2.7% of the sample. Germline trimming: 8 bases from V, 8 bases from J; junction bases outside gene matches: 6. The CDR3 covers 12 residues, taking in both the cysteine and the phenylalanine. Only CDR3 DNA is held: 36 bases, read in frame from base 1. What the research found in general, with its limitations: According to the report, Delta One T cells were polyclonal and showed broad cytotoxic targeting of acute myeloid leukemia.

The chain employs TRGV10 and TRGJP2. TRGV10 carries the ORF label, with uncertain function. This receptor was obtained from a human donor in good health. Sequenced material: Vdelta1 gamma-delta T cells from blood grown in culture (DOT cells). According to the study, the label for this sample's cell subset or site signals: Delta One T cells, in vitro expanded/differentiated Vd1+ gamma-delta T cells. Read as DNA, the sequence is TGTGCTGCGTGGGATTTAGATTGGATCAAGACGTTT. Its coded protein is CAAWDLDWIKTF.